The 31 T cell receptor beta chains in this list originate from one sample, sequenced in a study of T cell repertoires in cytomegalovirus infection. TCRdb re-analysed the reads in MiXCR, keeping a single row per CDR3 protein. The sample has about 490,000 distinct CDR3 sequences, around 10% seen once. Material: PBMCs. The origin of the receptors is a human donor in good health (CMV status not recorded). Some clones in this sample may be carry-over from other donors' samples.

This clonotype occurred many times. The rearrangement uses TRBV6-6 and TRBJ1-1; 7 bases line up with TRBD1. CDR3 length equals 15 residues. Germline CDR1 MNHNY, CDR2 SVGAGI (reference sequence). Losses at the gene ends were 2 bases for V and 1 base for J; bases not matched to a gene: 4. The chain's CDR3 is CASSYPGQPNTEAFF. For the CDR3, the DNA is TGTGCCAGCAGTTACCCGGGACAGCCGAACACTGAAGCTTTCTTT.

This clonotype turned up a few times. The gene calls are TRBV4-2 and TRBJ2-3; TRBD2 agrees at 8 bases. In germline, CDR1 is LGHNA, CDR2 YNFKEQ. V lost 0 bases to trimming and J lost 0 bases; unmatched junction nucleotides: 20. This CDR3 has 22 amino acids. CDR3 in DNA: TGTGCCAGCAGCCAAGAGGTTCCAACGGCGGGGGCGGGGGGCGGTAGCACAGATACGCAGTATTTT. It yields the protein CASSQEVPTAGAGGGSTDTQYF.

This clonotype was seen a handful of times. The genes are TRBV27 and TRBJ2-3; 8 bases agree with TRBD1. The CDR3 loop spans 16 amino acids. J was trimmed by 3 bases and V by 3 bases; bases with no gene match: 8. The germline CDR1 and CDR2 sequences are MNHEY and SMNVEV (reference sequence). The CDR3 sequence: CASSLVPGQVTDTQYF. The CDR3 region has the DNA TGTGCCAGCAGTTTGGTTCCGGGACAGGTTACAGATACGCAGTATTTT.

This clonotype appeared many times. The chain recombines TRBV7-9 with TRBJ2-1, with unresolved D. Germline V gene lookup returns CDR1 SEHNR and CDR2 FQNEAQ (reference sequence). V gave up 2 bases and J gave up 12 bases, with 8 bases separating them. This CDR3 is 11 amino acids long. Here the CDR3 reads CASSLFMGQFF. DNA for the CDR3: TGTGCCAGCAGCTTATTTATGGGGCAGTTCTTC.

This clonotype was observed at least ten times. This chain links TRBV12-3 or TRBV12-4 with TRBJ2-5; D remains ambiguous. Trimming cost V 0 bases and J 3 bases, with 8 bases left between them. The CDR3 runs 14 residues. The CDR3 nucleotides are TGTGCCAGCAGTTTAGCCCCAGCCGAAGAGACCCAGTACTTC. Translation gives CASSLAPAEETQYF.

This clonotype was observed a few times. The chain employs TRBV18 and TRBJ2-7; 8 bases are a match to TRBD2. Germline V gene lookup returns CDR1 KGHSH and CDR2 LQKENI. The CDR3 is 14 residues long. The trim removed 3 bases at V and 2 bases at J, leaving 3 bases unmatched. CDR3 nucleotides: TGTGCCAGCTCACCGGGACTAGATGCCTACGAGCAGTACTTC. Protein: CASSPGLDAYEQYF.

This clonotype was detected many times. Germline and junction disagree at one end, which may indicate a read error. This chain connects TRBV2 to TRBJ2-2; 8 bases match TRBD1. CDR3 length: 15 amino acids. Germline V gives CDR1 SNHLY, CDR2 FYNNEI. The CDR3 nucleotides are TGTGCCAGCAGTGAGCAGGGGGCGAATACCGGGGAGCTGTTTTTT. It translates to CASSEQGANTGELFF.

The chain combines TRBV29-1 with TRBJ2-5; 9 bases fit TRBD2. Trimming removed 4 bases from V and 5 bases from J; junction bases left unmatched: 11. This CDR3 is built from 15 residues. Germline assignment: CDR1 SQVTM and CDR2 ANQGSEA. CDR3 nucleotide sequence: TGCAGCGTTGCCCCCCCCGGGACTAGCTTGGAGACCCAGTACTTC. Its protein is CSVAPPGTSLETQYF.

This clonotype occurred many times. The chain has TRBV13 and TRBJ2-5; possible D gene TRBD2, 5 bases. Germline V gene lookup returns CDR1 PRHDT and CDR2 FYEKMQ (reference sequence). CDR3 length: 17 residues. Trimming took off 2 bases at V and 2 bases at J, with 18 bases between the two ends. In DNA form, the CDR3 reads TGTGCCAGCAGCTTAACGTTTCTAGCCGGGATTCAAGAGACCCAGTACTTC. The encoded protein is CASSLTFLAGIQETQYF.

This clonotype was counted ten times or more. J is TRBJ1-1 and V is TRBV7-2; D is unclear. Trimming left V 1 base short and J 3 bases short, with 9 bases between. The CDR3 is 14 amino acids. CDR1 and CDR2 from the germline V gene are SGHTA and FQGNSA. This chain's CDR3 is CASSLDPAYTEAFF. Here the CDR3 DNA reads TGTGCCAGCAGCTTAGATCCGGCGTACACTGAAGCTTTCTTT.

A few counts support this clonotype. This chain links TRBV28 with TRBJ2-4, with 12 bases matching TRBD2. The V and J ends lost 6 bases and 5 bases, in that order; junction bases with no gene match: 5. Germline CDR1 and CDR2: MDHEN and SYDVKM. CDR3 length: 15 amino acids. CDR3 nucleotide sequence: TGTGCCAGCAGCACTCCTAGCGGGAGGGAAAACATTCAGTACTTC. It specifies CASSTPSGRENIQYF.

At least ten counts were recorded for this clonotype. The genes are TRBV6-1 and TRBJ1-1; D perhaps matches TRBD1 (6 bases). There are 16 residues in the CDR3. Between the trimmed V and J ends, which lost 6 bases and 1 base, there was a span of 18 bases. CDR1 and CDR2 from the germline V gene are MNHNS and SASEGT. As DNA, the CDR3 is TGTGCCAGCAGCACTGAGGGACAATGGAGGAACACTGAAGCTTTCTTT. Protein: CASSTEGQWRNTEAFF.

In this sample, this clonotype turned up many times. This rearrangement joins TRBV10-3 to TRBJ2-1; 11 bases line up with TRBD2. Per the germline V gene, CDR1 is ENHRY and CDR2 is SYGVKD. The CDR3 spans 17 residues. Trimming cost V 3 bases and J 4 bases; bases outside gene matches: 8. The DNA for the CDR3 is TGTGCCATCAGTGATCGCTCGGGACTAGCGGCTTACAATGAGCAGTTCTTC. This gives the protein CAISDRSGLAAYNEQFF.

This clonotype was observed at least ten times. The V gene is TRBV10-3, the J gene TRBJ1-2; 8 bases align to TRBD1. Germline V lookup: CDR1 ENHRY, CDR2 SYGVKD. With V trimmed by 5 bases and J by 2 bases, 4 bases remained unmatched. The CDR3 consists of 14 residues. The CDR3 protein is CAISPRQGNYGYTF. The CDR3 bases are TGTGCCATCAGTCCACGACAGGGGAACTATGGCTACACCTTC.

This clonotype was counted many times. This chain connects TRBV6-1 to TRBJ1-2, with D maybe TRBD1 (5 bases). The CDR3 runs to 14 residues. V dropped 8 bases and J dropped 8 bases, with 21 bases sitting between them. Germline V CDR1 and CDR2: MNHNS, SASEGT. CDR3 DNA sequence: TGTGCCAGCGCGGGGGAACGACCCGAACTGGGCTACACCTTC. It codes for CASAGERPELGYTF.

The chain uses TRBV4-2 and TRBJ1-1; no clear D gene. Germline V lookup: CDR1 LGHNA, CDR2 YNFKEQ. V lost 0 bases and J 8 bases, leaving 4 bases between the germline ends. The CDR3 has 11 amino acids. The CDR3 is CASSQEREAFF. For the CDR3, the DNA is TGTGCCAGCAGCCAAGAACGAGAAGCTTTCTTT.

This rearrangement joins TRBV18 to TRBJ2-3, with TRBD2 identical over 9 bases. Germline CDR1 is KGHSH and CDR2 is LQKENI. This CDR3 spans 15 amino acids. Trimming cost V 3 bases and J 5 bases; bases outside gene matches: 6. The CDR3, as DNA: TGTGCCAGCTCACCCGCGGGACTAGCCGGAGATACGCAGTATTTT. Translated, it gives CASSPAGLAGDTQYF.

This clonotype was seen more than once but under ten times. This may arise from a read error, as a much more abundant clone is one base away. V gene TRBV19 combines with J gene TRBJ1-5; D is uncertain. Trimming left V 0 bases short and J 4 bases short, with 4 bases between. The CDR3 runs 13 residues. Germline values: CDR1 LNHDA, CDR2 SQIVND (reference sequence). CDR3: CASSIEGNQPQHF. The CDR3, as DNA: TGTGCCAGTAGTATAGAAGGGAATCAGCCCCAGCATTTT.

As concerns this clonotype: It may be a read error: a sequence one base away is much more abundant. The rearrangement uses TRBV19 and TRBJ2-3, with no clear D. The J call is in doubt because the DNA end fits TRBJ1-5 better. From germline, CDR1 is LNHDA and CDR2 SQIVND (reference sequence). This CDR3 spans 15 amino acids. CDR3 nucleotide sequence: TGTGCCAGTACTCTAAAGGCTAGCGGGAGCTATACGCAGCATTTT. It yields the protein CASTLKASGSYTQHF.

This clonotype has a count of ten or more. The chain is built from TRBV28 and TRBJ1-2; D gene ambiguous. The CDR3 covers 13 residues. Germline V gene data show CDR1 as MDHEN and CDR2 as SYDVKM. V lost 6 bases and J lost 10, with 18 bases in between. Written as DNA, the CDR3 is TGTGCCAGCAGCCCCGACGGACGAATCCTCTACACCTTC. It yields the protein CASSPDGRILYTF.

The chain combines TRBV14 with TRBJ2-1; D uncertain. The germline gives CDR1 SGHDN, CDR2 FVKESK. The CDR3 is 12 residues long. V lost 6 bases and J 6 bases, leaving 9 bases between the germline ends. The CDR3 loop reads CASSVISNEQFF. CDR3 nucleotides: TGTGCCAGCAGTGTTATAAGCAATGAGCAGTTCTTC.

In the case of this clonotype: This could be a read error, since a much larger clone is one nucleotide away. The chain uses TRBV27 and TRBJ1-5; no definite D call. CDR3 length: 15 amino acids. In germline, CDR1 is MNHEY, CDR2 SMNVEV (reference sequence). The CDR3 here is CASSPGYGLHQPQRF. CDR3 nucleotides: TGTGCCAGCTCCCCGGGGTACGGTCTTCATCAGCCCCAGCGTTTT.

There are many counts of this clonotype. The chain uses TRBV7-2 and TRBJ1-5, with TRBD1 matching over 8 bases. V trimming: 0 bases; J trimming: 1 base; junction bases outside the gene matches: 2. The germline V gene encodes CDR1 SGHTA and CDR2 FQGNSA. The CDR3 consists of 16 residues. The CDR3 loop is CASSLAGTGSNQPQHF. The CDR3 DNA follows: TGTGCCAGCAGCTTAGCCGGGACAGGCAGCAATCAGCCCCAGCATTTT.

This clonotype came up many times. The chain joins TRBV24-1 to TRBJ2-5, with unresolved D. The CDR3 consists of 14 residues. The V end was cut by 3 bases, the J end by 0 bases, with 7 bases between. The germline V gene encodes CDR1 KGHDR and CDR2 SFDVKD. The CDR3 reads CATSDPPDQETQYF. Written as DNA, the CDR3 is TGTGCCACCAGTGATCCGCCAGACCAAGAGACCCAGTACTTC.

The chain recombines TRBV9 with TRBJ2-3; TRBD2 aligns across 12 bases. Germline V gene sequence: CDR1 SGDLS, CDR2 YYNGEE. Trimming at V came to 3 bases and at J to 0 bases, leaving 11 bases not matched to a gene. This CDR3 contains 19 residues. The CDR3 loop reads CASSAGLAGGGFSTDTQYF. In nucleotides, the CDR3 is TGTGCCAGCAGCGCCGGTCTAGCGGGGGGGGGGTTTAGCACAGATACGCAGTATTTT.

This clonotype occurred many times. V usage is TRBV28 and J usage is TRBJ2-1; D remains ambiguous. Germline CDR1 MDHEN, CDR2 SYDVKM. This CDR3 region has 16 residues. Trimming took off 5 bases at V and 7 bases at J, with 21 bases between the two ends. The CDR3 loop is CASSPVRALLGNEQFF. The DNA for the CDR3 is TGTGCCAGCAGTCCGGTCCGGGCTCTTTTAGGGAATGAGCAGTTCTTC.

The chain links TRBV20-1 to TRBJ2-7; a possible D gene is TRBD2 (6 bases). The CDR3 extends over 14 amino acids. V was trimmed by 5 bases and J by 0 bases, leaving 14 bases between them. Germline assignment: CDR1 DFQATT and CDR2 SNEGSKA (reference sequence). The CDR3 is CSALRDSYSYEQYF. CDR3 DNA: TGCAGTGCTTTGCGGGACTCCTACTCCTACGAGCAGTACTTC.

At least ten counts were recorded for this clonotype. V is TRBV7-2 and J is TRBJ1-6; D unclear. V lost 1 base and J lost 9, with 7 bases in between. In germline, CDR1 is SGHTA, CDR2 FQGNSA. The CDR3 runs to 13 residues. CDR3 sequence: CASSLEGGSPLHF. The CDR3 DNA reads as TGTGCCAGCAGCTTAGAAGGCGGTTCACCCCTCCACTTT.

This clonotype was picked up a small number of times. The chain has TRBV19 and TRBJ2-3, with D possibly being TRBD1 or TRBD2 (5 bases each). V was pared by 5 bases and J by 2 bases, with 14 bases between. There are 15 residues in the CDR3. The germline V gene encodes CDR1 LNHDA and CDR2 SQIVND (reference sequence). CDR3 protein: CASSSTGRHTDTQYF. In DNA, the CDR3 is TGTGCCAGTAGTTCGACGGGACGGCACACAGATACGCAGTATTTT.

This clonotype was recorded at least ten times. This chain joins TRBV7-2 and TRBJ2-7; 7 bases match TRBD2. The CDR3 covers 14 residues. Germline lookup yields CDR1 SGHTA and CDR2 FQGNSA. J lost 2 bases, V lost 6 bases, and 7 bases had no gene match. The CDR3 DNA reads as TGTGCCAGCAGTCTTAGCGGGCCTACCTACGAGCAGTACTTC. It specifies CASSLSGPTYEQYF. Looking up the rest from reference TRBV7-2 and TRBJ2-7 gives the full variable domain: GAGVSQSPSNKVTEKGKDVELRCDPISGHTALYWYRQSLGQGLEFLIYFQGNSAPDKSGLPSDRFSAERTGGSVSTLTIQRTQQEDSAVYLCASSLSGPTYEQYFGPGTRLTVT.

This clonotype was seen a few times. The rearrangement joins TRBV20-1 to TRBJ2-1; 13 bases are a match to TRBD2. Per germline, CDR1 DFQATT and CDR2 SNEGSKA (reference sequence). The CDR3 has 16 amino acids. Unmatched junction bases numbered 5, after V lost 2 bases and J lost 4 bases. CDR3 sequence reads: CSARSGLAGRYNEQFF. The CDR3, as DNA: TGCAGTGCTAGATCGGGACTAGCGGGACGGTACAATGAGCAGTTCTTC.